This TCR beta chain originates from a study of metastatic and nonmetastatic thyroid tumors (TCRdb year 2020). In terms of the full investigation: The researchers compared repertoires between peripheral blood samples and tumor or nodule tissue samples from patients with malignant or benign thyroid disease.

General conclusions and limits of the study: TCR beta diversity was reported as significantly higher in malignant tumors than in benign nodules, in both blood and tumor samples.

No treatment had been received by any patient before thyroid surgery. Patient clinical samples collected from about 2012 to 2019 were retrospectively analysed using T-cell receptor beta sequencing. Libraries were made using PCR. Data came from an Illumina HiSeq 4000. The TCR beta-chain CDR3 region of each patient was profiled by high-throughput sequencing. In the paper's pipeline: CDR3 differences across clinicopathological groups were used to build a classifier for discriminating distant-metastatic papillary thyroid cancer patients. To measure repertoire diversity the researchers used the Shannon index, while the Morisita-Horn index served to gauge how similar the tumor and blood repertoires were. TCRdb handled the public reads itself, with Q25 trimming in fastp and clone calling in MiXCR, and kept productive beta chains. The V and J calls and clone size come from TCRdb's table, not from the authors' own analysis. The sample records about 40,000 clones, approximately 15% of which are singletons. 9.5% of the sample rests with the top ten.

About this clone itself: The specificity of this receptor is unknown. A read error may explain this, as a much larger clone is one base away.

The clonotype comes from a female donor with papillary thyroid cancer or a benign thyroid nodule (not recorded which). Some clones in this sample may be carry-over from other donors' samples. Specimen: blood.

For the CDR3, the sequence is CASSSQETRYF. The DNA sequence is TGTGCCAGCTCATCCCAAGAGACCCGGTACTTC. The chain employs TRBV18 and TRBJ2-5; the D gene remains uncertain. The CDR3, cysteine through phenylalanine, is 11 amino acids long. Kept here is only the CDR3 DNA, which spans 33 bases and is read in frame from base 1. The germline V gene encodes CDR1 KGHSH and CDR2 LQKENI.